This TCR beta chain was identified during a study of blood T cell repertoires in COVID-19. Study background: The United States, Italy and Spain provided the acute and convalescent COVID-19 samples. The analysed material was cDNA or gDNA that came from T cells, B-cell-depleted T cells, or PBMCs.

CDR3 size: 14 residues. Trimming took off 6 bases at V and 1 base at J, with 13 bases between the two ends. Germline CDR1 is SGDLS and CDR2 is YYNGEE. Original methodology: Reference gene primer amplification gave nucleated cell count estimates. Method: immunoSEQ multiplex PCR; TCRdb's copy keeps in-frame clones and lacks some. V, J and clone size are those of that table, while D and trimming were read from the DNA. Of under 350,000 clones listed, approximately 90% are singletons. This sequence joins TRBV9 and TRBJ1-1, with D perhaps TRBD1 (6 bases). Sequencing input: peripheral blood. This clonotype was obtained from a middle-aged man with acute or convalescent COVID-19. Here the CDR3 reads CASTATGQNTEAFF. DNA of the CDR3: TGTGCCAGCACCGCTACGGGACAGAACACTGAAGCTTTCTTT.